The 18 T cell receptor beta chains below come from one sample, sequenced in a study of blood T cell repertoires in COVID-19. Only in-frame clones appear in the TCRdb table, and some are missing; sequencing was by immunoSEQ multiplex PCR. The sample includes roughly 120,000 clones, 71% seen only once; the top ten take about 0.84%. The sequencing sample was made of peripheral blood. These TCRs come from a human donor with acute or convalescent COVID-19. The donor label of this sample is uncertain.

V gene TRBV5-1 combines with J gene TRBJ1-1; 9 positions agree with TRBD1. Germline V gene data show CDR1 as SGHRS and CDR2 as YFSETQ. The V gene end was trimmed by 6 bases and the J gene end by 6 bases; junction bases not matched to a gene: 15. CDR3 length equals 16 residues. The CDR3 DNA follows: TGCGCCAGCATGACAGGGGGAGGGAAATCATTCTCTGAAGCTTTCTTT. It encodes CASMTGGGKSFSEAFF. Full variable domain (missing parts from reference TRBV5-1 and TRBJ1-1): KAGVTQTPRYLIKTRGQQVTLSCSPISGHRSVSWYQQTPGQGLQFLFEYFSETQRNKGNFPGRFSGRQFSNSRSEMNVSTLELGDSALYLCASMTGGGKSFSEAFFGQGTRLTVV.

Points on this clone: This specimen includes other DNA sequences encoding the same CDR3. The chain is built from TRBV7-2 and TRBJ1-5; TRBD1 matches at 9 bases. V was pared by 4 bases and J by 3 bases, with 4 bases of the junction left unmatched. Looked up from germline, CDR1 is SGHTA and CDR2 is FQGNSA. The CDR3 spans 15 residues. The CDR3 nucleotides read TGTGCCAGCAGCTCGGGACAGGGTACCAATCAGCCCCAGCATTTT. Protein product: CASSSGQGTNQPQHF. Based on the CDR3 plus reference TRBV7-2 and TRBJ1-5, the full variable domain is GAGVSQSPSNKVTEKGKDVELRCDPISGHTALYWYRQSLGQGLEFLIYFQGNSAPDKSGLPSDRFSAERTGGSVSTLTIQRTQQEDSAVYLCASSSGQGTNQPQHFGDGTRLSIL.

This chain uses TRBV2 with TRBJ1-2; 9 bases are a match to TRBD1. After removal of 6 bases from V and 6 bases from J, the junction contained 5 bases not matched to a gene. Germline V gene sequence: CDR1 SNHLY, CDR2 FYNNEI. The CDR3 spans 13 residues. The CDR3 nucleotides read TGTGCCAGCAGAGGGGACAGGGTGGATGGCTACACCTTC. Protein sequence: CASRGDRVDGYTF.

The CDR3: CATNRGDSNQPQHF. The CDR3 DNA sequence: TGTGCCACGAACAGGGGGGATAGCAATCAGCCCCAGCATTTT. V usage is TRBV6-5 and J usage is TRBJ1-5, with 8 bases lining up with TRBD1. With V trimmed by 10 bases and J by 0 bases, 5 bases remained unmatched. Germline V lookup: CDR1 MNHEY, CDR2 SVGAGI. The CDR3 is 14 amino acids.

The gene calls are TRBV5-5 and TRBJ2-3; 12 nucleotides match TRBD2. The CDR3 totals 20 residues. The germline V gene has CDR1 SGHKS and CDR2 YYEKEE (reference sequence). V was pared by 4 bases and J by 0 bases, with 15 bases of the junction left unmatched. CDR3 DNA: TGTGCCAGCAGCCCCCGGCCAATTACTAGCGGGGGGACAAGCACAGATACGCAGTATTTT. Its protein product is CASSPRPITSGGTSTDTQYF.

CDR3 residues: CASRNRNSGANVLTF. The CDR3 DNA reads TGTGCCAGCAGAAACAGGAACTCTGGGGCCAACGTCCTGACTTTC. The J gene is TRBJ2-6, the V gene TRBV28, with a tentative D call TRBD1 (5 bases). V lost 6 bases to trimming and J lost 0 bases, with 9 bases between them. Germline V gene data show CDR1 as MDHEN and CDR2 as SYDVKM. There are 15 residues in the CDR3.

This rearrangement joins TRBV5-6 to TRBJ1-5, with TRBD1 identical over 7 bases. The V gene's germline CDR1 is SGHDT and CDR2 YYEEEE. This CDR3 is 14 amino acids long. V dropped 5 bases and J dropped 3; count of bases not matched to a gene: 5. CDR3: CASRHRGTNQPQHF. For the CDR3, the DNA is TGTGCCAGCAGACACAGGGGTACCAATCAGCCCCAGCATTTT.

The chain is built from TRBV24-1 and TRBJ2-1; 8 nucleotides agree with TRBD1. V trimming: 9 bases; J trimming: 8 bases; junction bases outside the gene matches: 5. The germline V gene has CDR1 KGHDR and CDR2 SFDVKD. There are 12 residues in the CDR3. The CDR3: CATGQGSYEQFF. The CDR3 nucleotides are TGTGCCACCGGACAGGGTAGCTATGAGCAGTTCTTC.

V is TRBV6-1 and J is TRBJ2-3; perhaps TRBD2 as D (7 bases). The CDR3 length is 18 residues. CDR1 is MNHNS, CDR2 SASEGT, per germline. Trimming cost V 2 bases and J 7 bases, with 25 bases left between them. Here the CDR3 reads CASSEIRAGAPSLNTQYF. The CDR3 DNA reads TGTGCCAGCAGTGAAATCCGCGCGGGGGCCCCCTCTTTGAATACGCAGTATTTT.

The chain couples TRBV5-1 to TRBJ1-6; a possible D gene is TRBD1 (6 bases). V dropped 6 bases and J dropped 7 bases, with 14 bases sitting between them. Germline V lookup: CDR1 SGHRS, CDR2 YFSETQ. The CDR3 is made up of 14 amino acids. The CDR3 is CASTHSTGNSPLHF. CDR3 sequence (DNA): TGCGCCAGCACCCACTCCACAGGGAATTCACCCCTCCACTTT.

The chain is built from TRBV19 and TRBJ1-5; 8 bases match TRBD1. The CDR3 extends over 13 amino acids. Germline V gene lookup returns CDR1 LNHDA and CDR2 SQIVND (reference sequence). V gave up 5 bases and J gave up 7 bases; unmatched junction bases: 4. This CDR3 is CASSQGALQPQHF. In nucleotides, the CDR3 is TGTGCCAGTAGTCAGGGGGCATTGCAGCCCCAGCATTTT.

The genes are TRBV7-8 and TRBJ2-5; maybe TRBD1 (7 bases). In germline, CDR1 is SGHVS, CDR2 FQNEAQ. Trimming removed 7 bases at V and 4 bases at J, with 19 bases between. The CDR3 has 15 amino acids. The DNA of the CDR3 is TGTGCCAGCACCCACTCAGGGGGGCCGGGAGAGACCCAGTACTTC. This encodes CASTHSGGPGETQYF. The whole variable domain, filled in from reference TRBV7-8 and TRBJ2-5, reads GAGVSQSPRYKVAKRGQDVALRCDPISGHVSLFWYQQALGQGPEFLTYFQNEAQLDKSGLPSDRFFAERPEGSVSTLKIQRTQQEDSAVYLCASTHSGGPGETQYFGPGTRLLVL.

The chain joins TRBV28 to TRBJ1-5; 7 bases match TRBD1. Germline V gene sequence: CDR1 MDHEN, CDR2 SYDVKM. After removal of 6 bases from V and 3 bases from J, the junction contained 8 bases not matched to a gene. This CDR3 contains 15 residues. The DNA for the CDR3 is TGTGCCAGCAGCCGGCTCGGGACAGACAATCAGCCCCAGCATTTT. The encoded protein is CASSRLGTDNQPQHF.

The V call is TRBV4-2, the J call TRBJ1-6, with TRBD1 identical over 9 bases. The CDR3 length is 16 residues. After removal of 0 bases from V and 8 bases from J, the junction contained 5 bases not matched to a gene. Germline CDR1 LGHNA, CDR2 YNFKEQ. CDR3 amino acids: CASSQDSDRGYSPLHF. Written as DNA, the CDR3 is TGTGCCAGCAGCCAAGATTCCGACAGGGGGTATTCACCCCTCCACTTT.

This clone was seen once. The J gene is TRBJ1-4, the V gene TRBV18; tentatively, D is TRBD1 (5 bases). The V gene's germline CDR1 is KGHSH and CDR2 LQKENI. Trimming took off 4 bases at V and 5 bases at J, with 14 bases between the two ends. The CDR3 consists of 15 residues. CDR3 sequence: CASSQGWGENEKLFF. The CDR3 DNA follows: TGTGCCAGCTCACAGGGCTGGGGGGAGAATGAAAAACTGTTTTTT.

Comments on this clone: Distinct nucleotide sequences in the sample also encode this CDR3. This sequence joins TRBV11-2 and TRBJ1-2; a possible D gene is TRBD1 (6 bases). Trimming took 5 bases from V and 4 from J, leaving 14 bases between them. The length of the CDR3 is 14 residues. In germline, CDR1 is SGHAT, CDR2 FQNNGV. DNA of the CDR3: TGTGCCAGCAGCCCCCCGGGACACCTCTATGGCTACACCTTC. It specifies CASSPPGHLYGYTF.

This clone occurred a few times. This rearrangement joins TRBV5-1 to TRBJ2-1; possible D gene TRBD2, 6 bases. Germline values: CDR1 SGHRS, CDR2 YFSETQ. Trimming shortened V by 4 bases and J by 0 bases, and 17 bases separated the two germline ends. The CDR3 consists of 17 residues. CDR3 nucleotide sequence: TGCGCCAGCAGCGTGGCAAGCGGGTCGAGCTCCTACAATGAGCAGTTCTTC. Protein product: CASSVASGSSSYNEQFF.

This clone was observed a few times. The CDR3: CASSLGGTAGNTIYF. The DNA for the CDR3 is TGCGCCAGCAGCTTGGGCGGGACTGCTGGAAACACCATATATTTT. V gene TRBV5-1 combines with J gene TRBJ1-3; D might be TRBD1 (5 bases). Trimming shortened V by 0 bases and J by 2 bases, and 9 bases separated the two germline ends. The CDR3 consists of 15 residues. Germline lookup yields CDR1 SGHRS and CDR2 YFSETQ.